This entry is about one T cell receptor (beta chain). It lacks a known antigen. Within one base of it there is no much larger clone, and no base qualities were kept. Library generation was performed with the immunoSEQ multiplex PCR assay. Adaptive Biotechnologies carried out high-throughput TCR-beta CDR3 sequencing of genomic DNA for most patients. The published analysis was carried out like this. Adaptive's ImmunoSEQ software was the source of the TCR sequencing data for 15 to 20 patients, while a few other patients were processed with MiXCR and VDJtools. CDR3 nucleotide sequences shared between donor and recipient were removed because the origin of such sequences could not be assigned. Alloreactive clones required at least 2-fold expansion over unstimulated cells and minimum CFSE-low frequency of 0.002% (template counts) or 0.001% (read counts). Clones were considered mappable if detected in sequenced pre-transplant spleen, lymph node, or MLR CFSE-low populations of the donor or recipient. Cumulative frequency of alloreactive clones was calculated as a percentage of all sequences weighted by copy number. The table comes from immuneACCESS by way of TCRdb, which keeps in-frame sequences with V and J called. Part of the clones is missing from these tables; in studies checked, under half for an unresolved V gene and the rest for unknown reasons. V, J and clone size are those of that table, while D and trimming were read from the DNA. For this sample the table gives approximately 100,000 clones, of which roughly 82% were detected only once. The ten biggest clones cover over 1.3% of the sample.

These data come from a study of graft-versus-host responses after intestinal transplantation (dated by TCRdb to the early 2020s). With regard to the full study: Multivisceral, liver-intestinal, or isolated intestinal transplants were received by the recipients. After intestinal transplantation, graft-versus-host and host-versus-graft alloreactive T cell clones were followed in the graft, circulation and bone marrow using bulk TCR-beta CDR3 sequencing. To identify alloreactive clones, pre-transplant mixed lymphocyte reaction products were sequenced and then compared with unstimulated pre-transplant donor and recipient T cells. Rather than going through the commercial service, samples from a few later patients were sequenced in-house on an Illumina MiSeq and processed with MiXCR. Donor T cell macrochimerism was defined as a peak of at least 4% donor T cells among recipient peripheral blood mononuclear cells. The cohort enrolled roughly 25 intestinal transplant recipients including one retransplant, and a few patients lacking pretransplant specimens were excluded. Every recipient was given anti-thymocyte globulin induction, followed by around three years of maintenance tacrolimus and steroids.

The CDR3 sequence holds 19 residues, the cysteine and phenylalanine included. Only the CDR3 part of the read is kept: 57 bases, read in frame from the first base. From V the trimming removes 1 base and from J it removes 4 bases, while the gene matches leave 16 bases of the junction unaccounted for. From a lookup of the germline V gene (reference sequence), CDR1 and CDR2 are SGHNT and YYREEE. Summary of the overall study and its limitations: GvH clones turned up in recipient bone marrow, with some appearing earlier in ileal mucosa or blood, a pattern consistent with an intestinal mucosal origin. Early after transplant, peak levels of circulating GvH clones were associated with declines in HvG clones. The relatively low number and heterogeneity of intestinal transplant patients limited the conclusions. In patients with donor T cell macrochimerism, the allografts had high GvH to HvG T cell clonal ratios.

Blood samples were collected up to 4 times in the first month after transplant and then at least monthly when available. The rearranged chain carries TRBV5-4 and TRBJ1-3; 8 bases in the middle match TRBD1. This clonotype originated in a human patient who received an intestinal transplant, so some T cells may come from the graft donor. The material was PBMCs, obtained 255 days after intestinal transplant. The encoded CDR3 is CASSLLPPGGKLGGNTIYF. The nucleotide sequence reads TGTGCCAGCAGCTTGCTTCCTCCAGGGGGCAAATTGGGCGGAAACACCATATATTTT.